These 2 T cell receptor beta chains originate from one sample sequenced in a study of identical twins. TCRdb used MiXCR to reprocess the 5' RACE reads, holding one entry per CDR3 protein. The repertoire holds 200,000 or so distinct CDR3 sequences, 7.5% seen once, with 1.9% in the top ten. These data were also reused for a study on yellow fever vaccine responses in identical twins.

Sequenced input: memory (CD45RO+) T cells sorted from blood. These TCRs come from a woman aged 18-35 years in good health.

The chain combines TRBV7-8 with TRBJ2-3, with D perhaps TRBD1 (6 bases). Trimming took off 2 bases at V and 6 bases at J, with 15 bases between the two ends. The CDR3 has 15 amino acids. Germline CDR1 reads SGHVS; CDR2 reads FQNEAQ. This chain's CDR3 is CASSLSSGTRDTQYF. Written as DNA, the CDR3 is TGTGCCAGCAGCTTATCTTCCGGGACACGGGATACGCAGTATTTT.

This clonotype has at least ten counts. In nucleotides, the CDR3 is TGCGCCAGCAGCTATTTTGGGACAGGGAGCAATGAGCAGTTCTTC. Translation gives CASSYFGTGSNEQFF. The genes are TRBV5-1 and TRBJ2-1; 9 bases match TRBD1. The germline CDR1 and CDR2 sequences are SGHRS and YFSETQ. V lost 3 bases, J lost 6 bases, and 7 bases stayed unmatched. The CDR3 has 15 residues.